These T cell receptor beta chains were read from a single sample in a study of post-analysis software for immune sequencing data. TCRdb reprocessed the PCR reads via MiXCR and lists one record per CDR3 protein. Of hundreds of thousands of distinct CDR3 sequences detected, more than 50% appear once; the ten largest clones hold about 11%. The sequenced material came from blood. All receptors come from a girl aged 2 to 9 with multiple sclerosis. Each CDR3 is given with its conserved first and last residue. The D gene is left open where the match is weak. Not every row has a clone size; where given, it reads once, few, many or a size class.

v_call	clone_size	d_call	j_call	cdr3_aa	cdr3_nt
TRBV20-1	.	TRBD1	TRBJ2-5	CSARPRDREIKWETQYF	TGCAGTGCTCGCCCGCGGGACAGGGAGATCAAATGGGAGACCCAGTACTTC
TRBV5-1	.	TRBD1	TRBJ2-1	CASSLGTGKNEQFF	TGCGCCAGCAGCTTGGGGACAGGGAAAAATGAGCAGTTCTTC
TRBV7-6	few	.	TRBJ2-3	CASSPETRTDTQYF	TGTGCCAGCAGCCCCGAAACCCGCACAGATACGCAGTATTTT
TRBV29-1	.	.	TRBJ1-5	CSVRGSGNQPQHF	TGCAGCGTCAGGGGTTCGGGCAATCAGCCCCAGCATTTT
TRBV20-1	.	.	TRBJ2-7	CSARILQGPYEQYF	TGCAGTGCTAGAATACTTCAGGGACCCTACGAGCAGTACTTC
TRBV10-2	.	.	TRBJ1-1	CASTGRSTEAFF	TGCGCCAGCACGGGGAGGAGCACTGAAGCTTTCTTT
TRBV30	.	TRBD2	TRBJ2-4	CAWSGGASGHLSEQYF	TGTGCCTGGAGTGGGGGGGCTAGCGGGCATCTCTCTGAGCAGTACTTC
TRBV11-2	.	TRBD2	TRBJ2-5	CASSLGTSGLTRNEQYF	TGTGCCAGCAGCCTCGGGACTAGCGGGCTAACGAGGAATGAGCAGTACTTC
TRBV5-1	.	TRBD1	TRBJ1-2	CASSQDRVSGYTF	TGCGCCAGCAGCCAGGACAGGGTGAGCGGCTACACCTTC
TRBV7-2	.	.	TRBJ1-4	CVSSLVGGQNEKLFF	TGTGTCAGCAGCTTAGTCGGTGGACAGAATGAAAAACTGTTTTTT
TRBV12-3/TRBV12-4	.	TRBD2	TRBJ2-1	CASRPTSGSSYNEQFF	TGTGCCAGCAGGCCGACTAGCGGGAGCTCCTACAATGAGCAGTTCTTC
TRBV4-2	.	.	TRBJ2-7	CASSQVQRGEQYF	TGTGCCAGCAGTCAAGTGCAGAGGGGGGAGCAGTACTTC
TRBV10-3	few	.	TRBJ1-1	CAISEGETEAFF	TGTGCCATCAGTGAGGGGGAAACTGAAGCTTTCTTT
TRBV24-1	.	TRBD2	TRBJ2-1	CATSKQAGGRDEQFF	TGTGCCACCAGCAAACAAGCGGGGGGACGAGATGAGCAGTTCTTC
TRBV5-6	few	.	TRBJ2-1	CASSLNSEQFF	TGTGCCAGCAGCTTGAATAGTGAGCAGTTCTTC
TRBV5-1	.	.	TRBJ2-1	CASSPPVQEQFF	TGCGCCAGCAGCCCGCCCGTACAAGAGCAGTTCTTC
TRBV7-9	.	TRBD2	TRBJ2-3	CASSQGLAVTDTQYF	TGTGCCAGCAGCCAGGGACTAGCGGTCACAGATACGCAGTATTTT
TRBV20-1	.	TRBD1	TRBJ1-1	CSVRGQGGTEAFF	TGCAGTGTTAGGGGACAGGGTGGCACTGAAGCTTTCTTT
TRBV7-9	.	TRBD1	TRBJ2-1	CASRPGDRKPYNEQFF	TGTGCCAGCAGACCGGGGGACAGGAAACCTTACAATGAGCAGTTCTTC
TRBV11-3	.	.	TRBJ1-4	CASSYGTDEKLFF	TGTGCCAGCAGCTATGGGACGGATGAAAAACTGTTTTTT
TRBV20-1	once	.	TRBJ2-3	CSAPPGSSDTQYF	TGCAGTGCCCCCCCAGGGTCAAGTGATACGCAGTATTTT
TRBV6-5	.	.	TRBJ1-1	CASSYQGPNSEAFF	TGTGCCAGCAGTTACCAGGGTCCTAACTCTGAAGCTTTCTTT
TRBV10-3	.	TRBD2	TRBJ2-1	CAIGRGTSGYNEQFF	TGTGCCATCGGGCGGGGCACTAGCGGGTACAATGAGCAGTTCTTC
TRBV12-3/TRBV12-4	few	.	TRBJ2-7	CASSLRQAYEQYF	TGTGCCAGCAGTTTGAGACAGGCCTACGAGCAGTACTTC
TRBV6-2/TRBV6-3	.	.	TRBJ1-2	CASSTGTSGYTF	TGTGCCAGCAGCACCGGGACAAGTGGCTACACCTTC
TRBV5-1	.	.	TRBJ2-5	CASNGEPAFGETQYF	TGCGCCAGCAACGGAGAGCCCGCGTTCGGAGAGACCCAGTACTTC
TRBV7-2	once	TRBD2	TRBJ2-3	CASSVTSVSTDTQYF	TGTGCCAGCAGCGTAACTAGCGTCTCCACAGATACGCAGTATTTT
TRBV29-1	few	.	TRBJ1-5	CSAKTEGDQPQHF	TGCAGCGCCAAGACCGAGGGGGATCAGCCCCAGCATTTT
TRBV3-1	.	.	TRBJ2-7	CASSQEQGWTYEQYF	TGTGCCAGCAGCCAAGAGCAGGGATGGACCTACGAGCAGTACTTC
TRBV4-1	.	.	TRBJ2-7	CASSLQTDSYEQYF	TGCGCCAGCAGCCTACAGACAGACTCCTACGAGCAGTACTTC
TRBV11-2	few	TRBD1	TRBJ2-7	CASSSTQGAYEQYF	TGTGCCAGCAGCTCAACTCAGGGGGCTTACGAGCAGTACTTC
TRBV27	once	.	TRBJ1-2	CASSLSTGDGYTF	TGTGCCAGCAGTTTATCGACAGGCGATGGCTACACCTTC